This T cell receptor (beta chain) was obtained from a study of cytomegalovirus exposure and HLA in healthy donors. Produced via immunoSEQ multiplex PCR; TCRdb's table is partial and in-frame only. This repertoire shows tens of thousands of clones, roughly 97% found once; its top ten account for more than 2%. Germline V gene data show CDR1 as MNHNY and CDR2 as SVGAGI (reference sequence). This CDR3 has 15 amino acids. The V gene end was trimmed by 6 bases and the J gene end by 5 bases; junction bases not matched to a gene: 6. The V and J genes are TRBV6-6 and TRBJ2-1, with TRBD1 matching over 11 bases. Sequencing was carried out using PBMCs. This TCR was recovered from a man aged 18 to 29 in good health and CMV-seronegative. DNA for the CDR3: TGTGCCAGCAGACGTAGGGACAGGGGGAACAATGAGCAGTTCTTC. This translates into CASRRRDRGNNEQFF.